This TCR beta chain came from a study of response to subunit inactivated influenza vaccine. General observations from the study: New T cells are recruited in small numbers by each seasonal influenza vaccination, according to the authors' suggestion.

This clonotype was found a few times. Its antigen is as yet unknown. From the RT-PCR reads, TCRdb called clonotypes with MiXCR, one entry per CDR3 protein. Altogether 200,000 to 300,000 distinct CDR3 sequences are present, approximately 12% being singletons, with the ten largest covering under 10%. The material was non-naive T cells sorted from PBMCs, obtained around 15 days before vaccination. This clonotype was obtained from a man aged 50 to 60 who received an inactivated influenza vaccine.

The CDR3 loop is CAISEMDRGYEQYF. DNA for the CDR3: TGTGCCATCAGTGAAATGGACAGGGGCTACGAGCAGTACTTC. The chain is built from TRBV10-3 and TRBJ2-7; TRBD1 matches 9 bases. Trimming at V came to 3 bases and at J to 3 bases, leaving 3 bases not matched to a gene. From germline, CDR1 is ENHRY and CDR2 SYGVKD. This CDR3 has 14 residues.